One T cell receptor (beta chain) is described in this entry. The antigen is not known. This specimen comes from a study of early T cells in non-severe SARS-CoV-2 infection. As for the study in general: Bulk RNA isolated from unsorted whole blood underwent sequencing; chains were not paired. Study outcomes and limitations: Lookups in VDJdb leaned toward anti-spike CD8 responses and missed private and CD4 specificities.

Individual cDNA molecules each received unique molecular identifiers attached to them. TCRdb reanalysed the 5' RACE reads using MiXCR and keeps one entry per CDR3 protein. The data hold about 56,000 distinct CDR3 sequences, with approximately 16% observed a single time. The origin of this receptor is an adult who was a healthcare worker with PCR-confirmed SARS-CoV-2 infection or an uninfected control (not recorded which). The specimen comprised whole blood, sampled at baseline.

The CDR3 bases are TGTGCCAGCAATAGACAGGGAACAGATACGCAGTATTTT. Translated, it gives CASNRQGTDTQYF. The V call is TRBV5-4, the J call TRBJ2-3; 7 bases map to TRBD1. V lost 6 bases to trimming and J lost 3 bases; unmatched junction nucleotides: 4. Germline V CDR1 and CDR2: SGHNT, YYREEE (reference sequence). The CDR3 has 13 amino acids.